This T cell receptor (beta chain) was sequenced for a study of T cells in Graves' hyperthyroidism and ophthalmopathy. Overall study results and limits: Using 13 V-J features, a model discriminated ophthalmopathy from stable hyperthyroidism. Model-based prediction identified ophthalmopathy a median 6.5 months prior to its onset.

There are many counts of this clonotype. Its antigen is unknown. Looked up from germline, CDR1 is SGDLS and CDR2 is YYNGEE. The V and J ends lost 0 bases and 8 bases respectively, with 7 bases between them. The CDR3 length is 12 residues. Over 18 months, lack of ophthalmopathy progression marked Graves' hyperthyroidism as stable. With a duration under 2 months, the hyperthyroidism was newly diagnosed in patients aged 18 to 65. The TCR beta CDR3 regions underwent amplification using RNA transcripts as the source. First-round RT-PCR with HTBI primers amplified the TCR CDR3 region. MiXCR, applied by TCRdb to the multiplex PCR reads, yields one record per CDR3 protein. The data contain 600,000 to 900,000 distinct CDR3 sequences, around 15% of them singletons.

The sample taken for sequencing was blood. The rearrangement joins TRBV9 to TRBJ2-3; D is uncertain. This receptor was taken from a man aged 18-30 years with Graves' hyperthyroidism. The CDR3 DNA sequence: TGTGCCAGCAGCGTAGATAAGGGTACGCAGTATTTT. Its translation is CASSVDKGTQYF.